Below are 23 T cell receptor beta chains sequenced from a single sample in a study of blood T cell repertoires in COVID-19. Sequencing used immunoSEQ multiplex PCR; TCRdb keeps in-frame clones, though not all of them. The data hold 200,000 to 250,000 clones, with more than 75% observed a single time. Sequencing used peripheral blood. These receptors were obtained from a woman aged 70 to 79 with active or convalescent COVID-19.

This clone has just a few counts. The genes are TRBV12-5 and TRBJ1-6, with TRBD1 matching over 9 bases. J was trimmed by 10 bases and V by 6 bases; bases with no gene match: 10. CDR3 size: 15 residues. CDR1 is LGHNT, CDR2 FRNRAP, per germline. The CDR3 sequence: CASGPTGTGSSPLHF. CDR3 nucleotide sequence: TGTGCTAGTGGCCCAACCGGGACAGGGAGCTCACCCCTCCACTTT.

The CDR3 region is CASSSRVMGANTEAFF. CDR3 sequence (DNA): TGTGCCAGCAGTTCCAGGGTAATGGGGGCGAACACTGAAGCTTTCTTT. The V and J genes are TRBV6-6 and TRBJ1-1; tentative D call: TRBD1 (6 bases). V lost 4 bases and J lost 1, with 16 bases in between. Per the germline V gene, CDR1 is MNHNY and CDR2 is SVGAGI (reference sequence). CDR3 length equals 16 residues.

A few counts support this clone. The chain has TRBV11-2 and TRBJ2-7; TRBD1 matches 7 bases. This CDR3 has 16 amino acids. Germline V gene data show CDR1 as SGHAT and CDR2 as FQNNGV. Trimming at V came to 4 bases and at J to 3 bases, leaving 12 bases not matched to a gene. As DNA, the CDR3 is TGTGCCAGCAGCTCTTACAGGGGTACAGCAAACTACGAGCAGTACTTC. This sequence encodes CASSSYRGTANYEQYF.

V is TRBV19 and J is TRBJ2-3; 10 nucleotides match TRBD1. Looked up from germline, CDR1 is LNHDA and CDR2 is SQIVND (reference sequence). The CDR3 spans 15 residues. The V and J ends lost 3 bases and 1 base, in that order; junction bases with no gene match: 1. The DNA for the CDR3 is TGTGCCAGTAGTATTGGGACAGGGGGCACAGATACGCAGTATTTT. Translating it yields CASSIGTGGTDTQYF. The complete variable domain, with remaining parts taken from reference TRBV19 and TRBJ2-3, reads DGGITQSPKYLFRKEGQNVTLSCEQNLNHDAMYWYRQDPGQGLRLIYYSQIVNDFQKGDIAEGYSVSREKKESFPLTVTSAQKNPTAFYLCASSIGTGGTDTQYFGPGTRLTVL.

The chain uses TRBV7-9 and TRBJ1-6; the match to TRBD1 covers 10 bases. Trimming took 2 bases from V and 8 from J; bases not matched to a gene: 9. The CDR3 has 17 residues. Germline assignment: CDR1 SEHNR and CDR2 FQNEAQ (reference sequence). CDR3 loop: CASSLHKRTGGHSPLHF. The CDR3, as DNA: TGTGCCAGCAGCTTACATAAGAGGACAGGGGGACATTCACCCCTCCACTTT.

This chain links TRBV4-2 with TRBJ1-6; D ambiguous. V lost 4 bases to trimming and J lost 10 bases, with 14 bases between them. There are 14 residues in the CDR3. Germline CDR1 is LGHNA and CDR2 is YNFKEQ. Here the CDR3 reads CASSPASLESPLHF. In nucleotides, the CDR3 is TGTGCCAGCAGCCCGGCAAGCTTGGAGTCACCCCTCCACTTT.

CDR3 nucleotide sequence: TGTGCCAGCAGCCAAGGAGCCCGACTAGCGGAACAAGAGACCCAGTACTTC. Protein product: CASSQGARLAEQETQYF. The rearrangement uses TRBV4-2 and TRBJ2-5; TRBD2 agrees at 9 bases. V was clipped by 1 base and J by 2 bases; unmatched bases: 8. CDR1 and CDR2 from the germline V gene are LGHNA and YNFKEQ. CDR3 size: 17 residues.

The rearrangement links TRBV10-2 to TRBJ2-5; D possibly corresponds to TRBD2 (6 bases). Per germline, CDR1 WSHSY and CDR2 SAAADI. Between the trimmed V and J ends, which lost 8 bases and 5 bases, there was a span of 15 bases. The CDR3 is 13 residues long. The CDR3 DNA follows: TGCGCCAGCGCTGCCCAGGGAGGCGAGACCCAGTACTTC. This codes for CASAAQGGETQYF.

The chain combines TRBV7-2 with TRBJ2-7; possibly TRBD1 for D (6 bases). Deletions cut 4 bases from V and 4 bases from J, with 23 bases between. The germline V gene has CDR1 SGHTA and CDR2 FQGNSA. This CDR3 has 17 amino acids. The CDR3 DNA reads TGTGCCAGCAGCTCCCCCCCCCGGACAGCCCATTTATACGAGCAGTACTTC. This codes for CASSSPPRTAHLYEQYF.

The CDR3 bases are TGTGCCAGCAGCCAACAACAGGGGTTGGCCAAAAACATTCAGTACTTC. Translating gives CASSQQQGLAKNIQYF. The chain joins TRBV14 to TRBJ2-4; 7 bases map to TRBD1. Germline trimming cut 2 bases from V and 1 base from J; bases unmatched to any gene: 5. This CDR3 spans 16 amino acids. The germline V gene has CDR1 SGHDN and CDR2 FVKESK.

The gene calls are TRBV2 and TRBJ1-1, with D possibly TRBD1 on 5 matching bases. The CDR3 totals 14 residues. The germline V gene encodes CDR1 SNHLY and CDR2 FYNNEI. The ends were cut back, 7 bases at V and 5 bases at J, with 17 bases in the middle. The CDR3 sequence is CASKAGRGKTEAFF. CDR3 coding DNA: TGTGCCAGCAAGGCAGGGAGGGGCAAGACTGAAGCTTTCTTT.

The chain is built from TRBV19 and TRBJ1-1, with unresolved D. This CDR3 region has 16 residues. The ends were cut back, 1 base at V and 3 bases at J, with 15 bases in the middle. From germline, CDR1 is LNHDA and CDR2 SQIVND (reference sequence). CDR3 nucleotides: TGTGCCAGTAGTATAGGGTTCGGGGTAGGGTACACTGAAGCTTTCTTT. It yields the protein CASSIGFGVGYTEAFF. Full variable domain (missing parts from reference TRBV19 and TRBJ1-1): DGGITQSPKYLFRKEGQNVTLSCEQNLNHDAMYWYRQDPGQGLRLIYYSQIVNDFQKGDIAEGYSVSREKKESFPLTVTSAQKNPTAFYLCASSIGFGVGYTEAFFGQGTRLTVV.

Only one count was recorded for this clone. The chain uses TRBV5-6 and TRBJ1-2; no definite D call. V was shortened by 0 bases and J by 4 bases, with 13 bases between the two germline ends. This CDR3 contains 15 residues. Germline assignment: CDR1 SGHDT and CDR2 YYEEEE. CDR3 DNA: TGTGCCAGCAGCTTGGTTGGGCGTGGAGGCTATGGCTACACCTTC. Its translation is CASSLVGRGGYGYTF.

The chain is built from TRBV5-1 and TRBJ2-2; TRBD1 might be the D (5 bases). Trimming cost V 3 bases and J 3 bases, with 15 bases left between them. Germline CDR1 is SGHRS and CDR2 is YFSETQ. The CDR3 has 16 amino acids. The CDR3 region has the DNA TGCGCCAGCAGCTGGACCGGCAGGGCCGACACCGGGGAGCTGTTTTTT. It is translated as CASSWTGRADTGELFF.

This chain links TRBV5-5 with TRBJ2-5; possible D gene TRBD2, 5 bases. The CDR3 runs 15 residues. Germline V gene data show CDR1 as SGHKS and CDR2 as YYEKEE (reference sequence). Between the trimmed V and J ends, which lost 3 bases and 1 base, there was a span of 13 bases. CDR3 loop: CASSSPTGGQETQYF. CDR3 coding DNA: TGTGCCAGCAGCTCCCCAACTGGAGGCCAAGAGACCCAGTACTTC. The full variable domain, completed using reference TRBV5-5 and TRBJ2-5, is DAGVTQSPTHLIKTRGQQVTLRCSPISGHKSVSWYQQVLGQGPQFIFQYYEKEERGRGNFPDRFSARQFPNYSSELNVNALLLGDSALYLCASSSPTGGQETQYFGPGTRLLVL.

The rearrangement uses TRBV7-2 and TRBJ2-7; D is undetermined. This CDR3 region has 13 residues. Trimming removed 5 bases at V and 2 bases at J, with 10 bases between. The germline V gene has CDR1 SGHTA and CDR2 FQGNSA. CDR3 nucleotides: TGTGCCAGCAGCGTCCTCCCCGCCTACGAGCAGTACTTC. It translates to CASSVLPAYEQYF.

The table lists this clone with a count of one. The V call is TRBV5-6, the J call TRBJ2-1; no firm D call. The germline V and J ends were trimmed by 4 bases and 3 bases, with 17 bases remaining between them. Germline assignment: CDR1 SGHDT and CDR2 YYEEEE. The CDR3 length is 16 residues. The CDR3 DNA is TGTGCCAGCAGCGTTACAGCTTTCTCGAACTACAATGAGCAGTTCTTC. Its translation is CASSVTAFSNYNEQFF.

The chain employs TRBV5-8 and TRBJ1-4; TRBD1 matches at 10 bases. CDR1 and CDR2 (germline): SGHTS, YDEGEE. The V gene end was trimmed by 5 bases and the J gene end by 2 bases; junction bases not matched to a gene: 3. The CDR3 loop spans 15 amino acids. In DNA, the CDR3 is TGTGCCAGCAGACCGGGACAGGGGACTAATGAAAAACTGTTTTTT. Protein product: CASRPGQGTNEKLFF. Variable domain in full (rest from reference TRBV5-8 and TRBJ1-4): EAGVTQSPTHLIKTRGQQATLRCSPISGHTSVYWYQQALGLGLQFLLWYDEGEERNRGNFPPRFSGRQFPNYSSELNVNALELEDSALYLCASRPGQGTNEKLFFGSGTQLSVL.

This chain connects TRBV12-5 to TRBJ1-1, with TRBD1 matching 9 bases. The CDR3 spans 15 residues. Germline V gene lookup returns CDR1 LGHNT and CDR2 FRNRAP. J gave up 1 base and V 7 bases, and 7 bases lay outside the gene matches. CDR3 in DNA: TGTGCTAGTGCTCCCCGGGGACAGGGGAACACTGAAGCTTTCTTT. As protein: CASAPRGQGNTEAFF.

The chain employs TRBV12-3 or TRBV12-4 and TRBJ1-6, with unresolved D. Trimming shortened V by 4 bases and J by 9 bases, and 10 bases separated the two germline ends. This CDR3 region has 13 residues. In DNA, the CDR3 is TGTGCCAGCAGTTCTTACACGGGTTCACCCCTCCACTTT. Protein sequence: CASSSYTGSPLHF.

The chain joins TRBV24-1 to TRBJ1-2; D not certain. The CDR3 contains 12 residues. Per the germline V gene, CDR1 is KGHDR and CDR2 is SFDVKD. The V end lost 1 base, the J end lost 10 bases, and 9 bases lay between the germline ends. The CDR3 DNA is TGTGCCACCAGTGATTTCCGGAGAACCTACACCTTC. It yields the protein CATSDFRRTYTF.

This clone occurred a few times. V gene TRBV24-1 combines with J gene TRBJ1-5, with TRBD1 as a possible D gene (5 bases). Trimming pared 1 base from V and 0 bases from J, leaving 21 bases between. This CDR3 has 20 amino acids. The V gene's germline CDR1 is KGHDR and CDR2 SFDVKD. The CDR3 DNA reads TGTGCCACCAGTGATTTAAAGCACAGGCGGTTGCGAAATAGCAATCAGCCCCAGCATTTT. Residues: CATSDLKHRRLRNSNQPQHF.

The CDR3 reads CASAQPTGRIRAGELFF. The CDR3 region has the DNA TGTGCCAGTGCTCAACCTACAGGGAGAATCAGGGCCGGGGAGCTGTTTTTT. The V and J genes are TRBV19 and TRBJ2-2; tentative D call: TRBD1 (6 bases). This CDR3 is built from 17 residues. Trimming cost V 8 bases and J 6 bases, with 25 bases left between them. The germline V gene has CDR1 LNHDA and CDR2 SQIVND (reference sequence).